The TCR beta chain under discussion was sequenced for a study of cytomegalovirus exposure and HLA in healthy donors. Broader study findings: Analyses of presence/absence relied on an assumption of roughly uniform sequencing depth across donors. A prior analysis recorded that most TCR beta V segments were productive about 87% or about 30% of the time. Rare TCR sequences dominated, though some public TCRs recurred in many donors. In a later analysis, the majority of CMV-associated beta chains seemingly showed HLA restriction.

The primer mix had 60 Vbeta and 13 Jbeta primers. Here immunoSEQ multiplex PCR was the method, and the copy in TCRdb shows in-frame clones only, minus some. The sample includes approximately 160,000 clones, 70% to 80% seen only once; the top ten take about a tenth. This clone was counted between two and nine times. What it binds is not known. This CDR3 is 14 amino acids long. V was shortened by 5 bases and J by 3 bases, with 13 bases between the two germline ends. Germline V lookup: CDR1 MNHEY, CDR2 SVGAGI. The rearrangement joins TRBV6-5 to TRBJ1-2, with D perhaps matching TRBD1 (5 bases). This TCR derives from a man between 18 and 35 years old in good health and CMV-seropositive. Sequencing was carried out using PBMCs. CDR3 loop: CASSGGGIDYGYTF. CDR3 nucleotides: TGTGCCAGCAGTGGGGGGGGAATAGACTATGGCTACACCTTC.